This TCR beta chain is from a study of T cell responses to AZD1222 COVID-19 vaccine. Overall study findings and caveats: Reportedly, nearly half of unique spike TCRs recognized epitopes outside B.1.351/B.1.1.7 mutations. None of the repertoires were sampled until the peak T cell response had passed.

The count of this clone is one. What it binds is not known. Profiled with immunoSEQ multiplex PCR; TCRdb holds only in-frame clones, not every one. The repertoire has about 190,000 clones, roughly 93% of them found once; the top ten carry 0.99%. The TCR was taken from an adult in good health. The sample consisted of peripheral blood, taken on day 0 of AZD1222 vaccination.

DNA for the CDR3: TGCGCCAGCAGCCAGGATTTACAGGGAAGCGAGCAGTACTTC. Translating it yields CASSQDLQGSEQYF. The V and J genes are TRBV4-3 and TRBJ2-7; possible D gene TRBD1, 6 bases. This CDR3 is built from 14 residues. In germline, CDR1 is LGHNA, CDR2 YSLEER. Trimming removed 3 bases at V and 6 bases at J, with 15 bases between.